The rows below give T cell receptor beta chains drawn from one sample of a study of cytomegalovirus exposure and HLA in healthy donors. The table came from immunoSEQ multiplex PCR; TCRdb's copy has only in-frame clones and leaves some out. The sample contains more than 250,000 clones, 85% to 90% of which appear only once. Material for sequencing was PBMCs. The origin of the receptors is a young woman in good health and CMV-seronegative. Both conserved end residues are part of each CDR3. Fields, in order: V gene, CDR3 protein.

v_gene: TRBV20-1
CDR3aa: CSAPFTDTQYF

v_gene: TRBV10-1
CDR3aa: CASSESRAGSYNEQFF

v_gene: TRBV6-6
CDR3aa: CASSYGGGDSPLHF

v_gene: TRBV6-5
CDR3aa: CASSLAGPGTGELFF

v_gene: TRBV5-6
CDR3aa: CASSYRDRAVDEQFF

v_gene: TRBV4-1
CDR3aa: CASSPRQVGSEQFF

v_gene: TRBV30
CDR3aa: CAWSLAGNTEAFF

v_gene: TRBV6-1
CDR3aa: CASSEASWTGYNSPLHF

v_gene: TRBV27
CDR3aa: CASSSKPGQGVLREQYF

v_gene: TRBV4-1
CDR3aa: CATKSGGIATNEKLFF

v_gene: TRBV6-5
CDR3aa: CASSYSRSGNTEAFF

v_gene: TRBV19
CDR3aa: CASTDRALPTYEQYF

v_gene: TRBV11-2
CDR3aa: CASSSRDSNNLNTEAFF

v_gene: TRBV7-9
CDR3aa: CASSSPTGTAYEQYF

v_gene: TRBV2
CDR3aa: CASSHRDTALRDTEAFF

v_gene: TRBV6-1
CDR3aa: CASSPSGGQDEQFF

v_gene: TRBV18
CDR3aa: CASSPGSGGYTF

v_gene: TRBV29-1
CDR3aa: CSVEDPATGTGEQYF

v_gene: TRBV5-1
CDR3aa: CASSLIPGLNTEAFF

v_gene: TRBV10-1
CDR3aa: CASSESHVSGNTDTQYF

v_gene: TRBV5-1
CDR3aa: CASSLVGQGAYEQYF

v_gene: TRBV27
CDR3aa: CASSIAGGYNEQFF

v_gene: TRBV7-2
CDR3aa: CASSLQGASEAFF

v_gene: TRBV5-1
CDR3aa: CASSLGTGGTDTQYF

v_gene: TRBV27
CDR3aa: CASSLRVINTEAFF

v_gene: TRBV6-5
CDR3aa: CASSYSPHLQGGEQYF

v_gene: TRBV7-6
CDR3aa: CASSLGTPPMGTEAFF

v_gene: TRBV12-5
CDR3aa: CASGSTEPQHF

v_gene: TRBV15
CDR3aa: CATSRDRAQALHF

v_gene: TRBV2
CDR3aa: CAGDSSYNSPLHF

v_gene: TRBV5-1
CDR3aa: CASSLDGSRTREFEQFF

v_gene: TRBV30
CDR3aa: CARATSGVSYEQYF

v_gene: TRBV27
CDR3aa: CASSSTPHSYEQYF

v_gene: TRBV12-5
CDR3aa: CASGIGSRGDSPLHF

v_gene: TRBV11-3
CDR3aa: CASSRASGEAYEQYF

v_gene: TRBV2
CDR3aa: CASRGDRVEGYTF

v_gene: TRBV7-3
CDR3aa: CASSLKGRWDRGSDTQYF

v_gene: TRBV4-1
CDR3aa: CASSFRGVDYNEQFF

v_gene: TRBV5-1
CDR3aa: CASSFSRGGAGEQFF

v_gene: TRBV14
CDR3aa: CASSQAWGQSSYNEQFF

v_gene: TRBV7-9
CDR3aa: CASSLDIGSGTEAFF

v_gene: TRBV5-1
CDR3aa: CASNRGRDEKLFF

v_gene: TRBV7-8
CDR3aa: CASSLASGNGYTF

v_gene: TRBV6-5
CDR3aa: CASGAMGVQYF

v_gene: TRBV20-1
CDR3aa: CSAQGISEQFF